Here is one TCR beta chain with its context. The entry originates in a study of technical replicates of blood from a handful of donors. The V end lost 5 bases, the J end lost 0 bases, and 5 bases lay between the germline ends. Germline CDR1 and CDR2: MNHEY and SMNVEV (reference sequence). The CDR3 runs 13 residues. TCRdb keeps only in-frame clones here, not all; method: immunoSEQ multiplex PCR. The sample consists of 65,000 to 90,000 clones, more than 90% of them appearing once. The TCR originated in a human donor in good health. Some clones in this sample may be carry-over from other donors' samples. The genes are TRBV27 and TRBJ2-4; D remains ambiguous. Sequenced material: PBMCs. The CDR3 sequence: CASSVIAKNIQYF. CDR3 sequence (DNA): TGTGCCAGCAGTGTCATAGCCAAAAACATTCAGTACTTC.